This record looks at one T cell receptor beta chain sequence and its context. Its antigen is undetermined. Assay execution took place at the deep level. Original processing notes: ImmunoSEQ output held junction-only sequences without quality scores, so filtering differed. The method was immunoSEQ multiplex PCR; TCRdb's version includes in-frame clones alone and lacks a portion of them. The V and J calls and clone size were taken over from that table, and D and trimming were inferred from the DNA. This sample yields approximately 1,500,000 clones, of which around 98% are seen a single time; around 0.45% belongs to the top ten. The data were obtained in a study of shared clonotypes between healthy human individuals. Study at large: CD4 naive and CD4 memory each took three plates per donor, while CD8 naive took two and CD8 memory one.

Findings of the study overall: In the sorted subsets, rarefaction showed sequencing was incomplete despite large depth.

V was clipped by 6 bases and J by 1 base, with 13 bases between them. The germline CDR1 and CDR2 sequences are MDHEN and SYDVKM. CDR3 size: 15 residues. The J gene is TRBJ1-5, the V gene TRBV28, with a weak D call TRBD1 (5 bases). This clonotype was sampled from a man aged 30-40 years in good health. Sequenced sample: naive CD4+ T cells sorted from blood. Specified subset: CD45RA+ positively selected. CDR3 in DNA: TGTGCCAGCAGGCGTACAGGACCGAGCAATCAGCCCCAGCATTTT. Its translation: CASRRTGPSNQPQHF.